This T cell receptor (beta chain) appears in the sequencing data of a study of spatial heterogeneity in lung cancer (dated by TCRdb to between 2018 and 2021). Study-level background: More beta-chain than alpha-chain transcripts were consistently detected, likely reflecting higher beta-chain transcript abundance. At surgery, 220 tumor regions, fewer than 85 matched nontumor lung samples and some 54 PBMC samples were TCR-sequenced for both alpha and beta chains. The study quantitatively compared TCR alpha and beta repertoires across multiple tumor regions, matched nontumor lung and blood in non-small cell lung cancer. In the raw uncorrected reads, each unique combination of TCR and UMI appeared more than ten times on average. Nonsynonymous mutation counts, determined by whole-exome sequencing of tumor tissue, were related to features of the TCR repertoire. Results the study describes overall, beyond this receptor: Ubiquitous expanded tumor TCRs showed up in blood more often at tumor resection than at routine follow-up. Additional single-cell paired TCR alpha and beta sequencing was considered necessary to confirm, at a functional level, the hypothesis that regional TCRs recognize regional mutations.

About this clonotype itself: What this receptor recognizes is not known. Per-base quality was not reported, and no clone a single base away is much larger than it.

Including the terminal cysteine and phenylalanine, the CDR3 comprises 17 residues. The CDR3 DNA has 51 bases and is translated from base 1. Cut back by 7 bases and 0 bases, the V and J ends lie 16 bases apart. Receptors were amplified or captured by 5' RACE. The reads were generated on a NextSeq 500. To allow correction of PCR and sequencing errors, the TCR library protocol tagged every TCR cDNA molecule with a unique molecular identifier. On the authors' methods: Decombinator tools were used for TCR identification, UMI-based error correction and CDR3 extraction. TCRs above a frequency of 2 per 1,000, corresponding to the top 1% of the tumor frequency distribution, were defined as expanded. Renyi diversity was calculated using the R vegan package after each repertoire was subsampled 100 times to 5,000 TCRs. To build CDR3 similarity networks, amino acid triplet string-kernel similarity was used, and CDR3s were connected when their pairwise similarity was above 0.82. In-frame beta chains were kept once TCRdb had trimmed the public reads at Q25 with fastp and called clones with MiXCR. CDR3 protein sequences are deduplicated, and each keeps its most common genes and DNA. TCRdb's processing, not the study's, gives the V and J calls here. Here the sample has 70,000 to 90,000 distinct CDR3 sequences; roughly 15% occur a single time. The top ten clonotypes cover 7.2% of the sample.

In light of the paper, this sample's time point label describes: sample taken at primary tumor resection. Without any cell sorting, TCR sequencing was performed on whole RNA extracted either from tumor and nontumor lung tissue or from cryopreserved PBMC samples. Donors were some 78 patients with early-stage, untreated non-small cell lung cancer from the lung TRACERx cohort. Only patients for whom sufficient RNA was available from at least two tumor regions were selected for TCR sequencing. The rearranged chain carries TRBV12-3 or TRBV12-4 and TRBJ2-6, and TRBD1 may be the D gene, going by 5 matching bases. The source of this sequence is a male donor with early-stage non-small cell lung cancer. The sample was PBMCs, taken at surgery. The nucleotides are TGTGCCAGCATTGCTCGTACCGACAGCTCTGGGGCCAACGTCCTGACTTTC. Its protein product is CASIARTDSSGANVLTF.